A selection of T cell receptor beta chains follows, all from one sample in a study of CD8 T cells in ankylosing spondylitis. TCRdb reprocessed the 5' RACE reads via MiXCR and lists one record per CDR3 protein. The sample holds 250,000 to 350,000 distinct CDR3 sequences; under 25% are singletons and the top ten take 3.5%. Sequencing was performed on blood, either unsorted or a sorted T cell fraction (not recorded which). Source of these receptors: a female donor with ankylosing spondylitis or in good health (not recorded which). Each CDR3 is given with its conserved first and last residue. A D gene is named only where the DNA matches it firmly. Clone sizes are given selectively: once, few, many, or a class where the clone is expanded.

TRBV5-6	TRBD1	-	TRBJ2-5	CASSLGDRGPEETQYF	TGTGCCAGCAGCTTGGGGGACAGGGGTCCTGAGGAGACCCAGTACTTC
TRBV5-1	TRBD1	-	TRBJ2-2	CASSLDPGGLIGELFF	TGCGCCAGCAGCTTGGATCCAGGGGGCTTAATTGGGGAGCTGTTTTTT
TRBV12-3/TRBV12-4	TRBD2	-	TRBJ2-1	CASSLRLAGVYNEQFF	TGTGCCAGCAGTTTACGACTAGCGGGAGTCTACAATGAGCAGTTCTTC
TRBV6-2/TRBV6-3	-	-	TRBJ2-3	CASSYRREADTQYF	TGTGCCAGCAGTTATCGGAGGGAGGCAGATACGCAGTATTTT
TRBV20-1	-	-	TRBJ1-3	CSAPGDAGGNTIYF	TGCAGTGCCCCGGGGGATGCGGGAGGAAACACCATATATTTT
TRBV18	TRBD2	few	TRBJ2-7	CASSPFSGREGEQYF	TGTGCCAGCTCACCGTTTAGCGGGAGGGAAGGCGAGCAGTACTTC
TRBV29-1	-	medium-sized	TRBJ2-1	CSGAHNEQFF	TGCAGCGGCGCCCACAATGAGCAGTTCTTC
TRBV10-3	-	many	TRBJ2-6	CAISESGNSGANVLTF	TGTGCCATCAGTGAGTCGGGGAACTCTGGGGCCAACGTCCTGACTTTC
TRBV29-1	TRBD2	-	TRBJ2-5	CSVDGAGGRGTQYF	TGCAGCGTTGATGGAGCGGGAGGTAGGGGGACCCAGTACTTC
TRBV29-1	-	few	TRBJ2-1	CSVQGAEQFF	TGCAGCGTCCAAGGGGCGGAGCAGTTCTTC
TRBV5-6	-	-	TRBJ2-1	CASSPPPREYNEQFF	TGTGCCAGCAGCCCTCCGCCCAGGGAGTACAATGAGCAGTTCTTC
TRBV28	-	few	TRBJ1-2	CASGIQGYGYTF	TGTGCCAGCGGGATACAGGGCTATGGCTACACCTTC
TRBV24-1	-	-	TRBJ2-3	CATSDTQGRTDTQYF	TGTGCCACCAGTGATACACAGGGTCGGACAGATACGCAGTATTTT
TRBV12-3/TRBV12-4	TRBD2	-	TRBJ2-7	CASSLRLAGLAIYEQYF	TGTGCCAGCAGTTTACGGCTAGCGGGACTCGCCATCTACGAGCAGTACTTC
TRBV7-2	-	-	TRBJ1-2	CASSSRGGDYGYTF	TGTGCCAGCAGCTCGCGGGGCGGCGACTATGGCTACACCTTC
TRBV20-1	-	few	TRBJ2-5	CSAGKGGSQETQYF	TGCAGTGCTGGGAAGGGGGGGTCCCAAGAGACCCAGTACTTC